Shown below are 8 T cell receptor beta chains from a single sample sequenced in a study of chemoradiotherapy in HPV16-positive cancers. Assay used: immunoSEQ multiplex PCR; TCRdb lists only in-frame clones, some missing. This sample has 25,000 to 30,000 clones, with roughly nine tenths found just once. This material consisted of blood, taken from a patient who underwent chemoradiotherapy. These receptors were obtained from a human donor with HPV-associated anogenital cancer.

The chain uses TRBV2 and TRBJ2-3, with TRBD2 as a possible D gene (5 bases). This CDR3 is 15 amino acids long. CDR1 is SNHLY and CDR2 is FYNNEI in the germline V gene. V was clipped by 6 bases and J by 5 bases, with 18 bases between them. CDR3 amino acids: CASSPTSGIGDTQYF. CDR3 nucleotide sequence: TGTGCCAGCAGCCCAACTAGTGGTATAGGAGATACGCAGTATTTT.

Concerning this clone itself: Compared with germline, one end of the junction differs, possibly owing to a read error. The V gene is TRBV7-9, the J gene TRBJ1-1; D is unresolved. Germline V lookup: CDR1 SEHNR, CDR2 FQNEAQ (reference sequence). The CDR3 runs to 11 residues. DNA for the CDR3: TGTGCCAGCACCCCCGGCACTGAAACTTTCTTT. Its protein is CASTPGTETFF.

This clone has a single count. V and J are TRBV10-3 and TRBJ2-7; 7 bases are a match to TRBD2. The CDR3 totals 16 residues. The J segment lost 0 bases and the V segment lost 3 bases, leaving 8 bases of the junction unmatched. CDR1 and CDR2 (germline): ENHRY, SYGVKD. CDR3 nucleotide sequence: TGTGCCATCAGTGAATCTCCGGGGGGAAGCTCCTACGAGCAGTACTTC. As protein: CAISESPGGSSYEQYF.

The genes are TRBV11-2 and TRBJ2-1, with TRBD2 as a possible D gene (6 bases). CDR1 is SGHAT and CDR2 is FQNNGV in the germline V gene. Trimming pared 5 bases from V and 4 bases from J, leaving 12 bases between. This CDR3 has 14 amino acids. CDR3 amino acids: CASSTTGTYNEQFF. As DNA, the CDR3 is TGTGCCAGCAGCACGACCGGGACTTACAATGAGCAGTTCTTC.

This chain links TRBV27 with TRBJ1-1; weak D call: TRBD1 (5 bases). CDR1 and CDR2 from the germline V gene are MNHEY and SMNVEV (reference sequence). The V gene lost 4 bases and the J gene lost 1 base, with 16 bases spanning the gap. The CDR3 runs 16 residues. This CDR3 is CASSSLSRGGNTEAFF. CDR3 in DNA: TGTGCCAGCAGTTCCCTGAGCCGGGGGGGGAACACTGAAGCTTTCTTT.

This chain links TRBV2 with TRBJ2-7; 7 bases map to TRBD2. The J segment lost 1 base and the V segment lost 7 bases, leaving 13 bases of the junction unmatched. Germline V lookup: CDR1 SNHLY, CDR2 FYNNEI. The CDR3 is 16 residues long. The CDR3 loop is CASTETSFDWSYEQYF. The DNA for the CDR3 is TGTGCCAGCACCGAGACTAGCTTCGACTGGTCCTACGAGCAGTACTTC.

V and J are TRBV4-2 and TRBJ2-3; 10 bases agree with TRBD2. Trimming removed 4 bases from V and 4 bases from J; junction bases left unmatched: 5. This CDR3 is built from 15 residues. CDR1 LGHNA and CDR2 YNFKEQ come from the germline V gene. CDR3 sequence: CASSLFGTSADTQYF. The CDR3, as DNA: TGTGCCAGCAGCCTCTTCGGGACTAGCGCAGATACGCAGTATTTT.

This clone showed up just once. The chain links TRBV29-1 to TRBJ2-5, with D perhaps TRBD1 (6 bases). CDR3 size: 13 residues. Germline V CDR1 and CDR2: SQVTM, ANQGSEA. V lost 4 bases, J lost 1 base, and 10 bases lay in between. The CDR3 DNA sequence: TGCAGCGTTGCGGGACACCTCCAAGAGACCCAGTACTTC. Protein: CSVAGHLQETQYF.